The clone carrying this TCR beta chain was seen a few times. The germline gives CDR1 SGHDN, CDR2 FVKESK. This CDR3 is built from 14 residues. Trimming removed 6 bases at V and 6 bases at J, with 15 bases between. The sample belongs to a study of spatial heterogeneity in lung cancer. As for time point: sample taken at primary tumor resection. Whole RNA from tumor, nontumor lung or frozen PBMC was sequenced unsorted. In the library, each TCR cDNA molecule bore its own unique molecular identifier. Each CDR3 protein gets one entry after TCRdb re-called the 5' RACE reads with MiXCR. Seen here are roughly 7,000 distinct CDR3 sequences, roughly 19% observed once, and the top ten hold roughly 18%.

The rearrangement uses TRBV14 and TRBJ2-1, with D tentatively TRBD1 (6 bases). The source is a female donor with early-stage non-small cell lung cancer. Source: PBMCs, taken at surgery. The DNA for the CDR3 is TGTGCCAGCAGGGGGGCTAGCAGACTCAATGAGCAGTTCTTC. Translated, it gives CASRGASRLNEQFF.